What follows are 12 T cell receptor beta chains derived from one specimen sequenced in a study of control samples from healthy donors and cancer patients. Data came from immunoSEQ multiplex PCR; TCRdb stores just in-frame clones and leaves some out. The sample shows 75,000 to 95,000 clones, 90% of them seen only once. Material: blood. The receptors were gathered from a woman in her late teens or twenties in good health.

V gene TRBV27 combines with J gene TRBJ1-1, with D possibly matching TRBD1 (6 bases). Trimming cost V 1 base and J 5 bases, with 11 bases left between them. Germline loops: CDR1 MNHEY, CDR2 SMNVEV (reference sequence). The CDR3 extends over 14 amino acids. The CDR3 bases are TGTGCCAGCAGTTTATTGGGGACAACAACTGAAGCTTTCTTT. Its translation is CASSLLGTTTEAFF.

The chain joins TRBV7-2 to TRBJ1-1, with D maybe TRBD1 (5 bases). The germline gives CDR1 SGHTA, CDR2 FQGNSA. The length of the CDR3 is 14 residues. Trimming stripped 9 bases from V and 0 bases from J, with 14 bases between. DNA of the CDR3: TGTGCCAGTCTGGGGGAGGGATTGAACACTGAAGCTTTCTTT. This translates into CASLGEGLNTEAFF.

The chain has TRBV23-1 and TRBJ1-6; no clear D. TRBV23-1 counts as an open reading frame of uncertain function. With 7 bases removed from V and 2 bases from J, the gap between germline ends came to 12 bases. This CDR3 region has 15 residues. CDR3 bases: TGCGCCAGCACCCCGCCCGGACCCTATAATTCACCCCTCCACTTT. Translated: CASTPPGPYNSPLHF.

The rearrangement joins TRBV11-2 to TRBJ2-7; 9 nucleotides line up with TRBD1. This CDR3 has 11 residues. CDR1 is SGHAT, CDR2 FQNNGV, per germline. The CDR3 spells CEDRGIGEQYF. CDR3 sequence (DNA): TGTGAGGACAGGGGTATAGGCGAGCAGTACTTC.

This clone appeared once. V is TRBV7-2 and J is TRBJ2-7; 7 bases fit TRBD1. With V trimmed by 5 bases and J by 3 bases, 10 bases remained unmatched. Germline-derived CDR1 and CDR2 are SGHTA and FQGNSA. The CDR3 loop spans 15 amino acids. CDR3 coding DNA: TGTGCCAGCAGCCGGATCGGGGCAGGGGGCTACGAGCAGTACTTC. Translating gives CASSRIGAGGYEQYF.

The DNA for the CDR3 is TGTGCCAGCAGTTACACCTCTGGGGCCAACGTCCTGACTTTC. Protein sequence: CASSYTSGANVLTF. The V call is TRBV6-2 or TRBV6-3, the J call TRBJ2-6, with no clear D. The CDR3 spans 14 residues. CDR1 and CDR2 from the germline V gene are MNHEY and SVGEGT. Trimming shortened V by 2 bases and J by 0 bases, and 2 bases separated the two germline ends.

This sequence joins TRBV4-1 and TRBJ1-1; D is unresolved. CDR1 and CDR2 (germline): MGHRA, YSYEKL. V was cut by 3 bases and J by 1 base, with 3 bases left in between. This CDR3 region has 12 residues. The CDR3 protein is CASSQENTEAFF. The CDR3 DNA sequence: TGCGCCAGCAGCCAGGAGAACACTGAAGCTTTCTTT.

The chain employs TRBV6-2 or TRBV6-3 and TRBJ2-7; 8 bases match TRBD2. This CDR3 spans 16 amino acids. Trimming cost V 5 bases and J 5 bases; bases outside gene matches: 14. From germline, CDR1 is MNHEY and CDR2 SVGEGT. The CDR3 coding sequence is TGTGCCAGCAGTACCCGGACTAGCCCGACCGGGGACGAGCAGTACTTC. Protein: CASSTRTSPTGDEQYF.

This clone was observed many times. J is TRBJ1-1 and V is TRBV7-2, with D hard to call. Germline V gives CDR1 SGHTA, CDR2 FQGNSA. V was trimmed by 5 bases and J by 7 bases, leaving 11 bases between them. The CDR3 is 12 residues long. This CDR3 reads CASSPGPLEAFF. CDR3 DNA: TGTGCCAGCAGCCCGGGCCCGCTTGAAGCTTTCTTT.

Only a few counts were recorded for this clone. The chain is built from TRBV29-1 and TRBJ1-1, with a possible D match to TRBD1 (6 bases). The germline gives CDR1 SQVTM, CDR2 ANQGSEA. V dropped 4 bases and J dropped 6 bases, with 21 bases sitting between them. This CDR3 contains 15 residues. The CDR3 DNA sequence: TGCAGCGTTGTCAGGGTGTCGGGGGCTCTCCCTGAAGCTTTCTTT. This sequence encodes CSVVRVSGALPEAFF.

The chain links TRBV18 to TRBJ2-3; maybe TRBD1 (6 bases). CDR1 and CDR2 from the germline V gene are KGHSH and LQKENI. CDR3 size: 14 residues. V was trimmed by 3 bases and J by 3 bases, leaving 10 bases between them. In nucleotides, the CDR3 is TGTGCCAGCTCACCTGGACAGCAAACAGATACGCAGTATTTT. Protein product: CASSPGQQTDTQYF.

The CDR3 DNA sequence: TGCGCCAGCATGCAGAGGGACCCGCACAATGAGCAGTTCTTC. Protein: CASMQRDPHNEQFF. V and J are TRBV5-1 and TRBJ2-1; TRBD1 or TRBD2 may be the D gene (5 bases each). The V end was cut by 6 bases, the J end by 5 bases, with 15 bases between. Germline CDR1 reads SGHRS; CDR2 reads YFSETQ. This CDR3 spans 14 amino acids. Full variable domain (remainder filled in from reference TRBV5-1 and TRBJ2-1): KAGVTQTPRYLIKTRGQQVTLSCSPISGHRSVSWYQQTPGQGLQFLFEYFSETQRNKGNFPGRFSGRQFSNSRSEMNVSTLELGDSALYLCASMQRDPHNEQFFGPGTRLTVL.